This TCR beta chain was identified during a study of control samples from healthy donors and cancer patients. Profiling relied on immunoSEQ multiplex PCR, and the TCRdb table lists in-frame clones only, not all of them. The table shows about 110,000 clones, with less than 95% occurring only once. Sequencing used blood. The sequence derives from a human donor in good health. The donor label of this sample is uncertain.

Here the CDR3 DNA reads TGCAGTGCTAAGGACACCTACGAGCAGTACTTC. Encoded protein: CSAKDTYEQYF. V is TRBV20-1 and J is TRBJ2-7, with D possibly TRBD1 on 5 matching bases. The V end lost 4 bases, the J end lost 2 bases, and 6 bases lay between the germline ends. The CDR3 extends over 11 amino acids. The germline V gene encodes CDR1 DFQATT and CDR2 SNEGSKA (reference sequence).